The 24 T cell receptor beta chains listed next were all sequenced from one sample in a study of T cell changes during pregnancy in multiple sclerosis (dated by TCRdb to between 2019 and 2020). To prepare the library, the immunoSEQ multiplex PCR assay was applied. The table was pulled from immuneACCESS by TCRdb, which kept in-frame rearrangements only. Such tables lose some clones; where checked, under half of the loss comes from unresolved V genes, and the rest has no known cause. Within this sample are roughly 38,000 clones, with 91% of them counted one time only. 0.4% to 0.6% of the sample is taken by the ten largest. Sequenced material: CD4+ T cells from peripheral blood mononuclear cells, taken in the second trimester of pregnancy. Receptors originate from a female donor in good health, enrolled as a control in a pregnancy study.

CDR3 region: CASSPRYQETQYF. DNA for the CDR3: TGTGCCAGCAGCCCCAGGTACCAAGAGACCCAGTACTTC. The chain employs TRBV7-6 and TRBJ2-5; D gene ambiguous. V lost 5 bases to trimming and J lost 0 bases, with 7 bases between them. CDR1 and CDR2 (germline): SGHVS, FNYEAQ. This CDR3 contains 13 residues.

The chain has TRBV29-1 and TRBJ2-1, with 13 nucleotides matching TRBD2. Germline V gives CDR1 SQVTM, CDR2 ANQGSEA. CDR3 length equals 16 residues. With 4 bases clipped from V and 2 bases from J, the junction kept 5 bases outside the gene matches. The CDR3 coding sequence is TGCAGCGTTGTGACCGGGACTAGCGGGGCCTACAATGAGCAGTTCTTC. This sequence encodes CSVVTGTSGAYNEQFF.

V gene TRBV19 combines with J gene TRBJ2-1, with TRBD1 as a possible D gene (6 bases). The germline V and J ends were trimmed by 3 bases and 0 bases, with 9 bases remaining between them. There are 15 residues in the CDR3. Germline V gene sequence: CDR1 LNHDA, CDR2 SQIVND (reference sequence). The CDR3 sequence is CASSMDRSSYNEQFF. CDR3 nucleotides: TGTGCCAGTAGTATGGACAGAAGCTCCTACAATGAGCAGTTCTTC.

In DNA, the CDR3 is TGTGCCAGCTCACCACCGTCGGAGCGGAACGGGGAGCTGTTTTTT. Translating gives CASSPPSERNGELFF. This chain connects TRBV18 to TRBJ2-2; tentative D call: TRBD2 (5 bases). V was shortened by 0 bases and J by 7 bases, with 12 bases between the two germline ends. This CDR3 contains 15 residues. CDR1 and CDR2 (germline): KGHSH, LQKENI.

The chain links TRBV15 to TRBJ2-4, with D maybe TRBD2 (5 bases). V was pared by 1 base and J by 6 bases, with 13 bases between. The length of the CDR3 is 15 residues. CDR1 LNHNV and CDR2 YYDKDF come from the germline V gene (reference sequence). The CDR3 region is CATSRAGIERNIQYF. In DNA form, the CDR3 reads TGTGCCACCAGCAGAGCCGGGATAGAGCGAAACATTCAGTACTTC.

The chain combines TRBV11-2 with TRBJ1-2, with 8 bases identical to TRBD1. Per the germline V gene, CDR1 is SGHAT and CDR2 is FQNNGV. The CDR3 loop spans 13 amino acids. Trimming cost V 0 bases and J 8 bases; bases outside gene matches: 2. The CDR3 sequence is CASSLDRGRGYTF. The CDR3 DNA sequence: TGTGCCAGCAGCTTAGACAGGGGGCGAGGCTACACCTTC.

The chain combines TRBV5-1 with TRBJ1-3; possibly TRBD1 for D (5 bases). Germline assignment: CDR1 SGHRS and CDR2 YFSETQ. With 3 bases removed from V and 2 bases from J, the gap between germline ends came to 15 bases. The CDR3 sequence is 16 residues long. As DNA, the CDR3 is TGCGCCAGCAGCTCGGGATCCGGGGGAACTGGAAACACCATATATTTT. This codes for CASSSGSGGTGNTIYF.

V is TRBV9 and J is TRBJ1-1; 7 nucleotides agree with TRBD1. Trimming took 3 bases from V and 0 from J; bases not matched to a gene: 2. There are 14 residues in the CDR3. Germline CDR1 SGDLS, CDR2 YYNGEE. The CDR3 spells CASSAGGMNTEAFF. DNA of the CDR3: TGTGCCAGCAGCGCAGGGGGAATGAACACTGAAGCTTTCTTT. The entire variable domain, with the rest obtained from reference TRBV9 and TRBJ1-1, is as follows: DSGVTQTPKHLITATGQRVTLRCSPRSGDLSVYWYQQSLDQGLQFLIQYYNGEERAKGNILERFSAQQFPDLHSELNLSSLELGDSALYFCASSAGGMNTEAFFGQGTRLTVV.

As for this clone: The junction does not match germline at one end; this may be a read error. In DNA form, the CDR3 reads TGTGCTAGCAGGTGTTTCAGGGGCTTCTCCTACGAGCAGTACTTC. This sequence encodes CASRCFRGFSYEQYF. The V gene is TRBV7-7, the J gene TRBJ2-7; D perhaps matches TRBD1 (6 bases). This CDR3 is built from 15 residues. Per the germline V gene, CDR1 is SSHAT and CDR2 is FNYEAQ (reference sequence).

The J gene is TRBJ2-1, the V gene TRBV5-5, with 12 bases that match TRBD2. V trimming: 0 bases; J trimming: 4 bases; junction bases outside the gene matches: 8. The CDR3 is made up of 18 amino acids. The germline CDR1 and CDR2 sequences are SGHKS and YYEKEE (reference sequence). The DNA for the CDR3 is TGTGCCAGCAGCTTGGGACTAGCGGGAGTAGGCGGGTACAATGAGCAGTTCTTC. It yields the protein CASSLGLAGVGGYNEQFF.

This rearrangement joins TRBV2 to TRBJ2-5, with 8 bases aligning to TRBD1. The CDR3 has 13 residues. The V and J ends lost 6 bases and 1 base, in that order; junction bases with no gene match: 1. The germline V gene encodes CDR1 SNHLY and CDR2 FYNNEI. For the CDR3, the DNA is TGTGCCAGCAGGGACAGGGTCCAAGAGACCCAGTACTTC. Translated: CASRDRVQETQYF.

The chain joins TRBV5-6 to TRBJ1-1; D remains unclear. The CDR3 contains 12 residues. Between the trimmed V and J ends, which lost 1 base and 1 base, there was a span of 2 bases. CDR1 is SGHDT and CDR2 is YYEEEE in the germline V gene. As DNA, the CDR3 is TGTGCCAGCAGCTTGCGGAACACTGAAGCTTTCTTT. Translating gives CASSLRNTEAFF.

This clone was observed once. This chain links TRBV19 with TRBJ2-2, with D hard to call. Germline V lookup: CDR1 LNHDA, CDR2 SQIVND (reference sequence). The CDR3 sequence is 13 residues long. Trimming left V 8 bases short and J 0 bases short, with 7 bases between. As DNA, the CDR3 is TGTGCCAGTGGCCGTACGAACACCGGGGAGCTGTTTTTT. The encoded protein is CASGRTNTGELFF.

Here the CDR3 reads CASSRPTGQANYGYTF. CDR3 coding DNA: TGTGCCAGCAGTCGGCCGACAGGGCAAGCGAACTATGGCTACACCTTC. This sequence joins TRBV28 and TRBJ1-2; TRBD1 agrees at 7 bases. V shed 5 bases and J 2 bases; nucleotides not matched to a gene: 11. The germline V gene has CDR1 MDHEN and CDR2 SYDVKM. The CDR3 loop spans 16 amino acids.

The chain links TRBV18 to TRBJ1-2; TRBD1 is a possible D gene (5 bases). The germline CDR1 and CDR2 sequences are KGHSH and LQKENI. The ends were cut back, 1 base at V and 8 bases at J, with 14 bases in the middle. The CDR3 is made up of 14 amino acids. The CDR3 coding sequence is TGTGCCAGCTCACCACTTTTGGAGGAGGGGGGCTACACCTTC. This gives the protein CASSPLLEEGGYTF. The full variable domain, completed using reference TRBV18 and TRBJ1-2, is NAGVMQNPRHLVRRRGQEARLRCSPMKGHSHVYWYRQLPEEGLKFMVYLQKENIIDESGMPKERFSAEFPKEGPSILRIQQVVRGDSAAYFCASSPLLEEGGYTFGSGTRLTVV.

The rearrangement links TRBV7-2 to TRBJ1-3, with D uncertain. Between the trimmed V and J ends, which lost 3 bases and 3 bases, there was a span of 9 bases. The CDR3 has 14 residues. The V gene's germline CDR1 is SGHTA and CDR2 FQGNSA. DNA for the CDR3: TGTGCCAGCAGCTTTAGTGGAGTTGGAAACACCATATATTTT. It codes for CASSFSGVGNTIYF. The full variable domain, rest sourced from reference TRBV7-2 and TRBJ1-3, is GAGVSQSPSNKVTEKGKDVELRCDPISGHTALYWYRQSLGQGLEFLIYFQGNSAPDKSGLPSDRFSAERTGGSVSTLTIQRTQQEDSAVYLCASSFSGVGNTIYFGEGSWLTVV.

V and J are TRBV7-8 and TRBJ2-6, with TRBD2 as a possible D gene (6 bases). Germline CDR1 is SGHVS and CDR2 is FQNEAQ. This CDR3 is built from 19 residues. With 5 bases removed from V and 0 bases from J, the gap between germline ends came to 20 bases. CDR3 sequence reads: CASSLMTGLRNSGANVLTF. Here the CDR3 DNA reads TGTGCCAGCAGCCTCATGACGGGACTCAGGAACTCTGGGGCCAACGTCCTGACTTTC. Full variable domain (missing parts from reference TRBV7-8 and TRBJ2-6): GAGVSQSPRYKVAKRGQDVALRCDPISGHVSLFWYQQALGQGPEFLTYFQNEAQLDKSGLPSDRFFAERPEGSVSTLKIQRTQQEDSAVYLCASSLMTGLRNSGANVLTFGAGSRLTVL.

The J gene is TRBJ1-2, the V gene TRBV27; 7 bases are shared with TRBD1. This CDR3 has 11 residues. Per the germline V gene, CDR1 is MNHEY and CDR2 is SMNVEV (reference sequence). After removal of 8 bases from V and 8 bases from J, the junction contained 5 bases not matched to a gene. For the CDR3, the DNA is TGTGCCAGCGGGACAGTCCTCGGCTACACCTTC. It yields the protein CASGTVLGYTF.

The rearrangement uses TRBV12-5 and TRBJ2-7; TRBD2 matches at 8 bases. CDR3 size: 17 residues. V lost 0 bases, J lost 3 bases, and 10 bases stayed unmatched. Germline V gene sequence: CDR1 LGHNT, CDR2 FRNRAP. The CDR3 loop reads CASGLVVKPGRVYEQYF. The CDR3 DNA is TGTGCTAGTGGTTTGGTAGTGAAGCCCGGGAGGGTCTACGAGCAGTACTTC.

As DNA, the CDR3 is TGTGCCAGCAGCTTGATAGGTTGGGGACAGCTTAATGAAAAACTGTTTTTT. It is translated as CASSLIGWGQLNEKLFF. V usage is TRBV5-6 and J usage is TRBJ1-4; the match to TRBD1 covers 7 bases. The junction had 10 bases not matched to a gene; V was cut back by 1 base and J by 4 bases. Germline values: CDR1 SGHDT, CDR2 YYEEEE. The CDR3 is 17 residues long.

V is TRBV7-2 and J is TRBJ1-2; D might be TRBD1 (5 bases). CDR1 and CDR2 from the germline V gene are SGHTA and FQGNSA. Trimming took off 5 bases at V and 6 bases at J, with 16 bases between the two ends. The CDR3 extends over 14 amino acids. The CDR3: CASSDLTVRHGYTF. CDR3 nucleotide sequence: TGTGCCAGCAGCGACCTGACAGTAAGACATGGCTACACCTTC.

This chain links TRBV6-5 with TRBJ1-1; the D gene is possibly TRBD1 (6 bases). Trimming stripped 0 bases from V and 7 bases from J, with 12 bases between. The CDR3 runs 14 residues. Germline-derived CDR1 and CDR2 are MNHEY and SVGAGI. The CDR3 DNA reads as TGTGCCAGCAGTTACTCCGCAGGGGCTAATGAAGCTTTCTTT. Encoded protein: CASSYSAGANEAFF.

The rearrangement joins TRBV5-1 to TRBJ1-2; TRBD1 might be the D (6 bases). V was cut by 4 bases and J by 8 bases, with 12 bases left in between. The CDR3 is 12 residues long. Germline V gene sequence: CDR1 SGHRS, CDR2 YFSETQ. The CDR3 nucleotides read TGCGCCAGCAGCGGGTCAGGGGACGGCTACACCTTC. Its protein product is CASSGSGDGYTF. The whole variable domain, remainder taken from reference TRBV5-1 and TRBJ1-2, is KAGVTQTPRYLIKTRGQQVTLSCSPISGHRSVSWYQQTPGQGLQFLFEYFSETQRNKGNFPGRFSGRQFSNSRSEMNVSTLELGDSALYLCASSGSGDGYTFGSGTRLTVV.

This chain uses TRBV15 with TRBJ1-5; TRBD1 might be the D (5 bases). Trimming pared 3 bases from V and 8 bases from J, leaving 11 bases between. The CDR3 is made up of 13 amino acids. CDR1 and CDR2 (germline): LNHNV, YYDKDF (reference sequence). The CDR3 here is CATSRGGTEPQHF. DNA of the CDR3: TGTGCCACCAGCAGGGGAGGGACGGAGCCCCAGCATTTT.